Below, 2 T cell receptor beta chains from the same sample are listed, as sequenced in a study of cytomegalovirus exposure and HLA in healthy donors. It was with 60 Vbeta and 13 Jbeta primers that the PCR ran. The table came from immunoSEQ multiplex PCR; TCRdb's copy has only in-frame clones and leaves some out. The sample shows some 120,000 clones, about 78% of them seen only once. The sample taken for sequencing was PBMCs. The receptors stem from a middle-aged woman in good health and CMV-seropositive.

This chain connects TRBV11-2 to TRBJ2-7, with TRBD1 matching over 10 bases. The CDR3 has 14 amino acids. Germline CDR1 reads SGHAT; CDR2 reads FQNNGV. V lost 4 bases and J lost 2; bases outside the gene matches: 2. The CDR3 DNA follows: TGTGCCAGCAGCTCGGGACAGGGGACCTACGAGCAGTACTTC. This codes for CASSSGQGTYEQYF.

The DNA for the CDR3 is TGTGCCAGCAGCCAAGCCGGCTCCTACAATGAGCAGTTCTTC. It yields the protein CASSQAGSYNEQFF. The rearrangement uses TRBV4-2 and TRBJ2-1, with D hard to call. Deletions cut 1 base from V and 0 bases from J, with 4 bases between. The CDR3 consists of 14 residues. Germline CDR1 and CDR2: LGHNA and YNFKEQ.